The text below deals with one T cell receptor beta chain. Its antigen is unknown. The record originates from a study of shared clonotypes between healthy human individuals. Study-level results: Non-shared clonotypes displayed generation probabilities falling below those of clonotypes present in all four donors.

In replicate PCRs of sorted subsets, approximately 190 ng DNA, approximately 30,000 T cell genomes, was used. Profiling relied on immunoSEQ multiplex PCR, and the TCRdb table lists in-frame clones only, not all of them. The data hold under 1,100,000 clones, with roughly 74% observed a single time. The sequence was collected from a man aged 18 to 35 in good health. Some clones in this sample may be carry-over from other donors' samples. Sequenced input: memory CD4+ T cells from PBMCs. The subset is: CD45RA-negative fraction.

CDR3 coding DNA: TGTGCCAGTAGTATCCAGGGCGTCTATTCGGAGACCCAGTACTTC. Translating it yields CASSIQGVYSETQYF. The chain is built from TRBV19 and TRBJ2-5; tentatively, D is TRBD1 (5 bases). Per germline, CDR1 LNHDA and CDR2 SQIVND (reference sequence). The length of the CDR3 is 15 residues. V lost 3 bases and J 5 bases, leaving 16 bases between the germline ends.